The 12 T cell receptor beta chains below come from one sample, sequenced in a study of early T cells in non-severe SARS-CoV-2 infection. In TCRdb, the 5' RACE reads were re-called with MiXCR into one record per CDR3 protein. This table holds about 63,000 distinct CDR3 sequences, under 15% found once. The sample comprised whole blood. These TCRs come from an adult who was a healthcare worker with PCR-confirmed SARS-CoV-2 infection or an uninfected control (not recorded which).

This clonotype has at least ten counts. The chain recombines TRBV6-4 with TRBJ2-3; 7 bases align to TRBD2. CDR3 length equals 14 residues. Germline V gene sequence: CDR1 MRHNA, CDR2 SNTAGT. The junction had 2 bases not matched to a gene; V was cut back by 2 bases and J by 3 bases. In DNA form, the CDR3 reads TGTGCCAGCAGTGACGGGGGGGAAACAGATACGCAGTATTTT. This codes for CASSDGGETDTQYF.

This chain uses TRBV7-2 with TRBJ2-2; weak D call: TRBD2 (5 bases). CDR3 length equals 15 residues. Germline V gives CDR1 SGHTA, CDR2 FQGNSA. V gave up 1 base and J gave up 6 bases, with 12 bases separating them. CDR3 bases: TGTGCCAGCAGCTTAGGGGATATGCGGGCCGGGGAGCTGTTTTTT. Residues: CASSLGDMRAGELFF.

This clonotype has a count of ten or more. This chain connects TRBV19 to TRBJ2-3; 11 bases are a match to TRBD2. Germline CDR1 LNHDA, CDR2 SQIVND (reference sequence). CDR3 length: 14 amino acids. Trimming took 7 bases from V and 7 from J; bases not matched to a gene: 7. CDR3 loop: CASTIAGGQHTQYF. The CDR3, as DNA: TGTGCCAGTACCATAGCGGGGGGGCAACATACGCAGTATTTT.

This rearrangement joins TRBV3-1 to TRBJ2-1; maybe TRBD1 (5 bases). The CDR3 is 15 residues long. V was cut by 4 bases and J by 6 bases, with 16 bases left in between. Germline V gene sequence: CDR1 LGHDT, CDR2 YNNKEL (reference sequence). CDR3 amino acids: CASSPQGATINEQFF. DNA for the CDR3: TGTGCCAGCAGCCCCCAAGGGGCTACGATCAATGAGCAGTTCTTC.

This clonotype showed up just a few times. The chain links TRBV2 to TRBJ2-5; D is unclear. V was cut by 7 bases and J by 4 bases, with 7 bases left in between. The length of the CDR3 is 11 residues. In germline, CDR1 is SNHLY, CDR2 FYNNEI. The CDR3 is CASTQRETQYF. The CDR3 DNA is TGTGCCAGCACCCAGCGAGAGACCCAGTACTTC.

The genes are TRBV29-1 and TRBJ2-5; D call uncertain. Looked up from germline, CDR1 is SQVTM and CDR2 is ANQGSEA. Trimming cost V 0 bases and J 5 bases, with 10 bases left between them. The CDR3 contains 13 residues. The CDR3 sequence is CSVEEGLRETQYF. Written as DNA, the CDR3 is TGCAGCGTTGAAGAAGGCCTTCGTGAGACCCAGTACTTC.

The chain employs TRBV12-3 or TRBV12-4 and TRBJ1-3; TRBD1 might be the D (5 bases). V lost 6 bases to trimming and J lost 0 bases, with 15 bases between them. This CDR3 has 16 amino acids. The CDR3 sequence is CASRPGPKSSGNTIYF. CDR3 sequence (DNA): TGTGCCAGCAGGCCGGGACCCAAGAGCTCTGGAAACACCATATATTTT.

This clonotype came up a few times. The rearrangement joins TRBV7-2 to TRBJ1-1; D may be TRBD1 (6 bases). V lost 5 bases and J lost 1, with 8 bases in between. CDR1 and CDR2 (germline): SGHTA, FQGNSA. The CDR3 sequence is 13 residues long. CDR3 nucleotides: TGTGCCAGCAGCGTGGACAGGAACACTGAAGCTTTCTTT. Residues: CASSVDRNTEAFF. Filled out from reference TRBV7-2 and TRBJ1-1, the complete variable domain reads GAGVSQSPSNKVTEKGKDVELRCDPISGHTALYWYRQSLGQGLEFLIYFQGNSAPDKSGLPSDRFSAERTGGSVSTLTIQRTQQEDSAVYLCASSVDRNTEAFFGQGTRLTVV.

This clonotype was observed a few times. The chain combines TRBV12-3 or TRBV12-4 with TRBJ2-3, with TRBD2 as a possible D gene (6 bases). This CDR3 spans 15 amino acids. V was shortened by 7 bases and J by 3 bases, with 17 bases between the two germline ends. The CDR3 nucleotides are TGTGCCAGCACACCCCGGGACTCCGATACAGATACGCAGTATTTT. It yields the protein CASTPRDSDTDTQYF.

This clonotype was counted a few times. The V call is TRBV27, the J call TRBJ2-3; 7 bases align to TRBD2. CDR3 length equals 16 residues. CDR1 and CDR2 (germline): MNHEY, SMNVEV (reference sequence). V shed 6 bases, J shed 1 base, and the junction held 10 bases outside the gene matches. The CDR3 DNA follows: TGTGCCAGCAGCCCGCTGGGCAGCGGGGGCACAGATACGCAGTATTTT. This gives the protein CASSPLGSGGTDTQYF.

This clonotype was detected many times. V gene TRBV20-1 combines with J gene TRBJ2-1; TRBD2 agrees at 13 bases. The CDR3 has 15 amino acids. The junction had 4 bases not matched to a gene; V was cut back by 6 bases and J by 2 bases. Germline CDR1 and CDR2: DFQATT and SNEGSKA (reference sequence). This CDR3 reads CSARTSGGPYNEQFF. CDR3 DNA sequence: TGCAGTGCACGGACTAGCGGGGGTCCCTACAATGAGCAGTTCTTC.

Details on this clonotype: A much larger clonotype is one base distant, so this may be a read error. This chain uses TRBV29-1 with TRBJ1-1; 10 bases align to TRBD1. CDR3 length: 12 residues. Per the germline V gene, CDR1 is SQVTM and CDR2 is ANQGSEA. The CDR3 is CGVGQGGTEAFF. For the CDR3, the DNA is TGCGGCGTCGGACAGGGGGGTACTGAAGCTTTCTTT.